A single sample is the source of the 17 T cell receptor beta chains below, sequenced in a study of T cell changes during pregnancy in multiple sclerosis. Libraries were prepared by immunoSEQ multiplex PCR; TCRdb keeps only in-frame clonotypes and omits some of them. The sample consists of some 63,000 clones, 90% to 95% of them appearing once. Source: peripheral blood, taken before pregnancy. The origin of the receptors is a female donor with multiple sclerosis, enrolled in a pregnancy study.

This chain connects TRBV5-4 to TRBJ2-5; no reliable D call. Trimming left V 0 bases short and J 5 bases short, with 8 bases between. Germline V gene data show CDR1 as SGHNT and CDR2 as YYREEE (reference sequence). CDR3 length equals 13 residues. CDR3 loop: CASSLGVEETQYF. In DNA form, the CDR3 reads TGTGCCAGCAGCTTGGGGGTGGAGGAGACCCAGTACTTC.

The rearrangement uses TRBV7-8 and TRBJ1-2; 8 bases match TRBD1. This CDR3 is built from 14 residues. Unmatched junction bases numbered 8, after V lost 5 bases and J lost 6 bases. Germline V gene sequence: CDR1 SGHVS, CDR2 FQNEAQ. The DNA for the CDR3 is TGTGCCAGCAGCCCGACAGGGGCAAAAGATGGCTACACCTTC. Translation: CASSPTGAKDGYTF. Combining the CDR3 with reference TRBV7-8 and TRBJ1-2 gives the whole variable domain GAGVSQSPRYKVAKRGQDVALRCDPISGHVSLFWYQQALGQGPEFLTYFQNEAQLDKSGLPSDRFFAERPEGSVSTLKIQRTQQEDSAVYLCASSPTGAKDGYTFGSGTRLTVV.

This chain connects TRBV7-8 to TRBJ1-5, with 7 bases aligning to TRBD1. V dropped 5 bases and J dropped 2; count of bases not matched to a gene: 12. Germline V gene data show CDR1 as SGHVS and CDR2 as FQNEAQ. The CDR3 sequence is 17 residues long. The CDR3 region is CASSEAQGPFGNQPQHF. In DNA, the CDR3 is TGTGCCAGCAGCGAGGCACAGGGGCCCTTCGGCAATCAGCCCCAGCATTTT.

The chain has TRBV9 and TRBJ1-5; 10 bases agree with TRBD1. CDR1 and CDR2 (germline): SGDLS, YYNGEE. V shed 0 bases, J shed 4 bases, and the junction held 4 bases outside the gene matches. The CDR3 runs to 16 residues. The CDR3 DNA follows: TGTGCCAGCAGCGTAGGTCTGGGACAGGGGAATCAGCCCCAGCATTTT. This encodes CASSVGLGQGNQPQHF.

The chain's CDR3 is CASSPWLALRGDTQYF. The DNA for the CDR3 is TGTGCCAGTAGTCCGTGGCTAGCGTTGAGGGGAGATACGCAGTATTTT. The chain recombines TRBV19 with TRBJ2-3, with D possibly being TRBD2 (6 bases). This CDR3 spans 16 amino acids. The germline CDR1 and CDR2 sequences are LNHDA and SQIVND (reference sequence). Trimming left V 5 bases short and J 5 bases short, with 20 bases between.

The chain couples TRBV30 to TRBJ2-7; 8 positions match TRBD1. The CDR3 is 10 amino acids. The germline V gene encodes CDR1 GTSNPN and CDR2 SVGIG (reference sequence). After removal of 4 bases from V and 7 bases from J, the junction contained 0 bases not matched to a gene. The CDR3 sequence is CAWNRGEQYF. DNA of the CDR3: TGTGCCTGGAACAGGGGGGAGCAGTACTTC.

The chain joins TRBV7-2 to TRBJ1-1, with 7 positions matching TRBD1. The ends lost 3 bases at V and 5 bases at J; junction bases unmatched: 15. This CDR3 spans 17 amino acids. The V gene's germline CDR1 is SGHTA and CDR2 FQGNSA. CDR3 amino acids: CASSFFTTGIFMTEAFF. DNA for the CDR3: TGTGCCAGCAGCTTTTTTACGACAGGGATTTTTATGACTGAAGCTTTCTTT. The variable domain in full, completed from reference TRBV7-2 and TRBJ1-1, reads GAGVSQSPSNKVTEKGKDVELRCDPISGHTALYWYRQSLGQGLEFLIYFQGNSAPDKSGLPSDRFSAERTGGSVSTLTIQRTQQEDSAVYLCASSFFTTGIFMTEAFFGQGTRLTVV.

The chain joins TRBV5-1 to TRBJ2-5, with 9 bases matching TRBD2. The CDR3 totals 17 residues. V dropped 4 bases and J dropped 3; count of bases not matched to a gene: 13. Germline CDR1 is SGHRS and CDR2 is YFSETQ. The CDR3 bases are TGCGCCAGCAGCGACCCCCGGGGCGGGGGGGTGAAAGAGACCCAGTACTTC. It encodes CASSDPRGGGVKETQYF.

V and J are TRBV20-1 and TRBJ1-2, with D unclear. V was clipped by 7 bases and J by 8 bases, with 14 bases between them. Germline-derived CDR1 and CDR2 are DFQATT and SNEGSKA (reference sequence). CDR3 length: 11 residues. The CDR3 is CSGGMSSGYTF. The CDR3 DNA reads TGCAGTGGAGGGATGTCGAGCGGCTACACCTTC.

This rearrangement joins TRBV20-1 to TRBJ1-2; tentative D call: TRBD1 (5 bases). This CDR3 region has 11 residues. Trimming pared 3 bases from V and 6 bases from J, leaving 8 bases between. Germline loops: CDR1 DFQATT, CDR2 SNEGSKA (reference sequence). CDR3 DNA: TGCAGTGCTAGTGGAGGGGATGGCTACACCTTC. Encoded protein: CSASGGDGYTF.

This clone has only one observation. The chain recombines TRBV5-8 with TRBJ1-3; TRBD1 matches at 8 bases. Germline V gives CDR1 SGHTS, CDR2 YDEGEE. The V segment lost 4 bases and the J segment 4 bases; nucleotides outside the gene matches: 7. CDR3 size: 15 residues. The CDR3 coding sequence is TGTGCCAGCAGCATAGACAGGGGAGCGGGAAACACCATATATTTT. Protein: CASSIDRGAGNTIYF.

This chain uses TRBV9 with TRBJ1-6; D may be TRBD1 (6 bases). Trimming pared 5 bases from V and 6 bases from J, leaving 18 bases between. The CDR3 length is 16 residues. Germline CDR1 and CDR2: SGDLS and YYNGEE. The CDR3 spells CASSPRGSSLNSPLHF. CDR3 nucleotide sequence: TGTGCCAGCAGTCCCAGGGGATCATCGCTTAATTCACCCCTCCACTTT.

The chain employs TRBV30 and TRBJ2-3; TRBD1 matches 7 bases. This CDR3 comprises 16 residues. Germline V gene data show CDR1 as GTSNPN and CDR2 as SVGIG (reference sequence). The V segment lost 0 bases and the J segment 2 bases; nucleotides outside the gene matches: 8. This chain's CDR3 is CAWSVSGQILTDTQYF. Here the CDR3 DNA reads TGTGCCTGGAGTGTATCGGGACAGATTCTCACAGATACGCAGTATTTT.

V gene TRBV7-3 combines with J gene TRBJ2-3; TRBD1 matches at 9 bases. Germline CDR1 is SGHTA and CDR2 is FQGTGA. V lost 4 bases to trimming and J lost 5 bases; unmatched junction nucleotides: 4. There are 14 residues in the CDR3. The CDR3 nucleotides are TGTGCCAGCAGCTCCGGGACAGGGAAAGATACGCAGTATTTT. Its protein is CASSSGTGKDTQYF.

The CDR3 region is CASSLGGSEAFF. For the CDR3, the DNA is TGTGCCAGCAGCTTAGGAGGTTCTGAAGCTTTCTTT. This rearrangement joins TRBV7-8 to TRBJ1-1; D gene ambiguous. Germline V CDR1 and CDR2: SGHVS, FQNEAQ. CDR3 length equals 12 residues. V was pared by 1 base and J by 6 bases, with 6 bases between.

This clone was detected only once. The chain has TRBV7-7 and TRBJ2-7; possibly TRBD2 for D (7 bases). Germline V gene data show CDR1 as SSHAT and CDR2 as FNYEAQ (reference sequence). This CDR3 is 14 amino acids long. V gave up 6 bases and J gave up 4 bases, with 16 bases separating them. The CDR3 spells CASSRGATGYEQYF. Written as DNA, the CDR3 is TGTGCCAGCAGTCGGGGGGCAACAGGGTACGAGCAGTACTTC.

The CDR3 DNA follows: TGCGCCAGCAGCCAAGAGGCGGCGTCCAACGAGCGGGAGACCCAGTACTTC. As protein: CASSQEAASNERETQYF. The chain carries TRBV4-1 and TRBJ2-5; possibly TRBD2 for D (5 bases). CDR1 is MGHRA and CDR2 is YSYEKL in the germline V gene. V was cut by 0 bases and J by 5 bases, with 19 bases left in between. The CDR3 sequence is 17 residues long.